This is a list of T cell receptor beta chains from one sample in a study of CXCR3-negative and CXCR3-positive naive CD8 T cells. TCRdb processed the 5' RACE reads again and assigns one entry to each CDR3 protein, with no DNA. In all, the sample yields 150,000 to 170,000 distinct CDR3 sequences. Sequenced material: naive CXCR3+ CD8+ T cells from blood. Receptor source: a human donor in good health. Some clones in this sample may be carry-over from other donors' samples. The CDR3 runs from the conserved cysteine through the conserved F or W.

j_call v_call cdr3_aa
TRBJ1-1 TRBV9 CASSVGGDTEAFF
TRBJ2-7 TRBV28 CASSFGGLEQYF
TRBJ2-1 TRBV7-2 CASSWDRLTYNEQFF
TRBJ2-3 TRBV27 CASSLIGPADTQYF
TRBJ1-2 TRBV27 CASSPTRAGPINYGYTF
TRBJ2-1 TRBV20-1 CSARDMDKSSYNEQFF
TRBJ2-5 TRBV10-3 CAISESIKGTAQPEETQYF
TRBJ2-1 TRBV7-3 CASSLNSPGGGRNEQFF
TRBJ1-5 TRBV12-3/TRBV12-4 CASSLGQWGNQPQHF
TRBJ2-5 TRBV5-4 CASSLVVPAGVRETQYF
TRBJ1-1 TRBV20-1 CSARGQSDPTSDTEAFF
TRBJ2-7 TRBV7-6 CASSGGGVGSEQYF
TRBJ2-7 TRBV10-3 CAISEIEGSGGQSYEQYF
TRBJ2-3 TRBV7-9 CASSTRDSNSTDTQYF
TRBJ2-7 TRBV23-1 CASSQSGLTVREQYF
TRBJ2-1 TRBV9 CASSARNRDRDLGPTSYNEQFF
TRBJ2-5 TRBV12-3/TRBV12-4 CASSWGLAKKTQYF
TRBJ2-7 TRBV4-3 CASSQSRGTAYEQYF
TRBJ2-1 TRBV7-9 CASSLGVGSSYNEQFF
TRBJ2-1 TRBV12-5 CASGEQGAYNEQFF
TRBJ2-2 TRBV6-4 CASSDSASSGELFF
TRBJ2-3 TRBV7-9 CASTLTPDTQYF
TRBJ2-5 TRBV6-5 CASTPATGTGSGETQYF
TRBJ2-2 TRBV2 CASRLDGNTGELFF
TRBJ2-7 TRBV4-1 CASSQEVGESSYEQYF
TRBJ1-2 TRBV3-1 CASSQVLFPGQGDYGYTF
TRBJ2-6 TRBV9 CASSAPFGGQASSGANVLTF
TRBJ2-5 TRBV27 CASSPGTSGAQETQYF
TRBJ1-1 TRBV29-1 CSVDPRRGCTEAFF
TRBJ2-1 TRBV7-7 CASSPFSGGAYEQFF
TRBJ2-2 TRBV12-3/TRBV12-4 CASSVLAGELFF
TRBJ2-5 TRBV6-5 CASSLGFPSQQETQYF
TRBJ2-2 TRBV28 CASSPGLLSTGELFF
TRBJ2-7 TRBV28 CASSLFLAGAYEQYF
TRBJ1-1 TRBV4-1 CASSRQGPNTEAFF
TRBJ2-7 TRBV4-1 CASSQDKGGYEQYF
TRBJ1-2 TRBV5-1 CASSLRVRDRGRHGYTF
TRBJ1-2 TRBV7-9 CASSPDRGYGYTF
TRBJ1-1 TRBV4-1 CASSQDLEGMNTEAFF
TRBJ2-7 TRBV12-3/TRBV12-4 CASSLISAYEQYF
TRBJ2-7 TRBV12-1 CASSFHPGQRSSYEQYF
TRBJ1-1 TRBV7-9 CASSDRDRVNTEAFF
TRBJ1-2 TRBV7-9 CASSFADRNYGYTF
TRBJ2-1 TRBV4-2 CATKNRGDEQFF
TRBJ1-1 TRBV10-3 CAIRGGGPTEAFF
TRBJ2-3 TRBV7-9 CASSSGRRTDTQYF
TRBJ2-7 TRBV29-1 CSVERDGTYEQYF
TRBJ1-1 TRBV10-3 CAISESTMGRTEAFF
TRBJ2-1 TRBV4-3 CASSQEVTENNEQFF